The clone carrying this TCR beta chain has a single count. Antigen unknown. The data belong to a study of cytomegalovirus exposure and HLA in healthy donors. General study points: Sequencing depth roughly uniform across donors was assumed in presence/absence analyses. Later on, an analysis found that several of the most significant clusters appeared to be linked to common viral pathogens, which included parvovirus B19. Later on, analysis showed that most CMV-associated TCR beta chains appeared to be HLA-restricted.

The CDR3 contains 16 residues. V was clipped by 1 base and J by 4 bases, with 14 bases between them. Germline values: CDR1 SGDLS, CDR2 YYNGEE. The PCR made use of 60 Vbeta and 13 Jbeta primers. TCRdb's table, derived via immunoSEQ multiplex PCR, lists solely in-frame clones and lacks some. This sample has more than 90,000 clones, with 60% to 80% found just once. The rearrangement uses TRBV9 and TRBJ2-2; no clear D. The clonotype was recovered from a man in his fifties or sixties in good health and CMV-seropositive. Sequencing used PBMCs. CDR3 protein: CASSVMAVRGTGELFF. CDR3 sequence (DNA): TGTGCCAGCAGCGTAATGGCTGTTCGAGGCACCGGGGAGCTGTTTTTT.